The clone carrying this TCR beta chain was detected only a few times. Its antigen remains unidentified. The beta constant-region primer was an equimolar mix of two oligonucleotides covering TRBC1 and TRBC2. TCRdb redid the calling of the UMI-ligation and nested PCR reads with MiXCR, one entry per CDR3 protein. The profile shows some 85,000 distinct CDR3 sequences, around 13% of them singletons. The length of the CDR3 is 15 residues. CDR1 is LGHDT and CDR2 is YNNKEL in the germline V gene (reference sequence). V was pared by 3 bases and J by 8 bases, with 9 bases of the junction left unmatched. This sample was taken from a study of naive and memory T cell subsets. Cells stained for CD3, CD4, CD8, CD45RA and CD27 were sorted into four subsets. Study results and limitations: TCR counts from RNA may reflect activation-linked expression changes.

V and J are TRBV3-1 and TRBJ2-1; TRBD2 matches 8 bases. Sequences were obtained from central memory CD4+ T cells from blood. This sequence was found in a human donor in good health. CDR3 coding DNA: TGTGCCAGCAGCCACGCGGGGGGAGGGCAGCATGAGCAGTTCTTC. It is translated as CASSHAGGGQHEQFF.